This T cell receptor beta chain was recorded in a study of blood T cell repertoires in COVID-19. Background on the study: The United States, Italy and Spain were the sources of the acute and convalescent COVID-19 samples. Sample material is recorded as cDNA or gDNA derived from T cells, B-cell-depleted T cells, or PBMCs.

Original analysis: Nucleated cell counts were estimated from reference gene primer amplification. Only in-frame clones appear in the TCRdb table, and some are missing; sequencing was by immunoSEQ multiplex PCR. V and J calls plus clone size are reproduced from that table; the DNA served to infer D and trimming. The sample gives 140,000 to 150,000 clones, more than 60% of which show up once; less than 2% is in the top ten. The receptor was derived from an older woman with acute or convalescent COVID-19. The specimen sequenced was peripheral blood.

Here the CDR3 DNA reads TGTGCCACCAGTGACCCGGCACAGGGATTAAAATCTCGGGAGACCCAGTACTTC. This sequence encodes CATSDPAQGLKSRETQYF. The V and J genes are TRBV24-1 and TRBJ2-5, with a weak D call TRBD1 (6 bases). The CDR3 runs to 18 residues. Between the trimmed V and J ends, which lost 4 bases and 5 bases, there was a span of 25 bases. CDR1 and CDR2 (germline): KGHDR, SFDVKD.